This T cell receptor (beta chain) was recovered during a study of early T cells in non-severe SARS-CoV-2 infection. Background on the study: Investigators sequenced bulk RNA drawn from unsorted whole blood, and chains remained unpaired.

Individual cDNA molecules received unique molecular identifiers. TCRdb itself ran the 5' RACE reads through MiXCR, one entry per CDR3 protein. The table includes approximately 69,000 distinct CDR3 sequences, about 10% detected once. V was shortened by 3 bases and J by 0 bases, with 10 bases between the two germline ends. The CDR3 is made up of 15 amino acids. This clonotype was counted only a few times. The antigen remains unidentified. The study, taken as a whole, reports: In VDJdb matching, anti-spike CD8 responses were favored while private and CD4 specificities went missing.

Sequenced sample: whole blood. The gene calls are TRBV12-3 or TRBV12-4 and TRBJ2-3; perhaps D is TRBD1 or TRBD2 (5 bases each). This TCR was sampled from an adult who was a healthcare worker with PCR-confirmed SARS-CoV-2 infection or an uninfected control (not recorded which). CDR3 residues: CASSLRGSSTDTQYF. The CDR3 DNA follows: TGTGCCAGCAGTTTGAGGGGCAGTAGCACAGATACGCAGTATTTT.